The source of this T cell receptor beta chain is a study of patients and donors after allogeneic stem cell transplantation. MiXCR, applied by TCRdb to the RT-PCR reads, yields one record per CDR3 protein. The table shows around 8,800 distinct CDR3 sequences, with about 4% occurring only once. This clonotype was seen more than once but under ten times. CDR3 length: 12 amino acids. Germline CDR1 reads MGHRA; CDR2 reads YSYEKL. Unmatched junction bases numbered 0, after V lost 4 bases and J lost 4 bases. This sequence joins TRBV4-1 and TRBJ1-2, with TRBD1 matching 7 bases. The source material was blood, either unsorted or a sorted T cell fraction (not recorded which). This clonotype originated in a human donor who was either an allogeneic HSCT recipient or a stem cell or donor lymphocyte infusion donor (not recorded which). It is not recorded whose cells these are; they may come from a transplant donor. The CDR3 loop is CASSRDSYGYTF. The CDR3 nucleotides are TGCGCCAGCAGCCGGGACAGCTATGGCTACACCTTC.